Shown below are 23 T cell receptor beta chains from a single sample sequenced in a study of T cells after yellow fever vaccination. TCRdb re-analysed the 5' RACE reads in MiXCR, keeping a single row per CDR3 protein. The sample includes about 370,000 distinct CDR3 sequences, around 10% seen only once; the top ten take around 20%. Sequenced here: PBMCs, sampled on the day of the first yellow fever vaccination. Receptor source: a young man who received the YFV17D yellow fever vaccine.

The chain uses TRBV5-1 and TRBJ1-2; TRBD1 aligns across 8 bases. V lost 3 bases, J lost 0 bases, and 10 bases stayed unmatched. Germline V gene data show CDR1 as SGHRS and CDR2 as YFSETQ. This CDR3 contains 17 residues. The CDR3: CASSYAPGGSPNYGYTF. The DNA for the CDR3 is TGCGCCAGCAGCTACGCCCCAGGGGGCTCTCCTAACTATGGCTACACCTTC.

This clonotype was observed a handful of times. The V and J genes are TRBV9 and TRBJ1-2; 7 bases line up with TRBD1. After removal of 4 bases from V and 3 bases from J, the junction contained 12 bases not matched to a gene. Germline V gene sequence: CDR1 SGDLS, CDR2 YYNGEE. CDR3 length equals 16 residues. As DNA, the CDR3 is TGTGCCAGCAGCCTCGATCCGGACAGGAGGTACTATGGCTACACCTTC. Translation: CASSLDPDRRYYGYTF.

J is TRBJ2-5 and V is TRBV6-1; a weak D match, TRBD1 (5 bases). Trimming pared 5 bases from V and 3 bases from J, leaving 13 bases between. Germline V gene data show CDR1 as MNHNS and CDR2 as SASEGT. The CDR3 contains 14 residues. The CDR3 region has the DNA TGTGCCAGCAGTATTCGTCAGGGAAAAGAGACCCAGTACTTC. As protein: CASSIRQGKETQYF.

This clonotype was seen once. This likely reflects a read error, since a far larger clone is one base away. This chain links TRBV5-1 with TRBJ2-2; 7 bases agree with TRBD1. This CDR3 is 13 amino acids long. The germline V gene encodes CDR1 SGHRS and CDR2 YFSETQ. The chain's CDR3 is CASSLQGTGELYF. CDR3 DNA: TGCGCCAGCAGCTTACAGGGGACCGGGGAGCTGTATTTT.

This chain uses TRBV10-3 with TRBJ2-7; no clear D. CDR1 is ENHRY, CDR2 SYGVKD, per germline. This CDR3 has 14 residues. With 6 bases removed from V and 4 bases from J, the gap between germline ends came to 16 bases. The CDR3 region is CAIRCALVRYEQYV. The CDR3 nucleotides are TGTGCCATCAGATGCGCCCTAGTAAGGTACGAGCAGTACGTC.

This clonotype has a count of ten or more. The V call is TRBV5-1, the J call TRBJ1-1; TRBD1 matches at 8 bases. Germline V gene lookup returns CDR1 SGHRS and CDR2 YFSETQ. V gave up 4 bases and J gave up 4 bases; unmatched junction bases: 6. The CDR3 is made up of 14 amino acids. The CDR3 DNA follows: TGCGCCAGCAGCAATACAGGGGGATCCACTGAAGCTTTCTTT. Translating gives CASSNTGGSTEAFF.

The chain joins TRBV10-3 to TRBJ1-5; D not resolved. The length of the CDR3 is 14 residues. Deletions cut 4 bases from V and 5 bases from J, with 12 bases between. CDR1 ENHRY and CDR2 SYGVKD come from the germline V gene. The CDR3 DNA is TGTGCCATCAGTGGGAAGTCCGATTATCAGCCCCAGCATTTT. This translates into CAISGKSDYQPQHF.

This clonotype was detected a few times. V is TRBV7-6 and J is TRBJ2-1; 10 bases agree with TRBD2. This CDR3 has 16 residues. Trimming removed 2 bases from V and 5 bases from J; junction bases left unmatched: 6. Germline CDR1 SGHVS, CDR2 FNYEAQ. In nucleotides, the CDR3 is TGTGCCAGCAGCTTACTAGCGGGGGCCACAAACAATGAGCAGTTCTTC. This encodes CASSLLAGATNNEQFF.

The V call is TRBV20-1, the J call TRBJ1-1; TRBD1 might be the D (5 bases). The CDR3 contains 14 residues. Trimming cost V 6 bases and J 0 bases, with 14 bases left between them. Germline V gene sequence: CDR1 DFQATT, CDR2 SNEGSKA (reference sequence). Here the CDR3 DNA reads TGCAGTGCGGGGTGGGGGGGGATGAACACTGAAGCTTTCTTT. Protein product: CSAGWGGMNTEAFF.

Here the CDR3 reads CASSQPLAGGKTQYF. DNA for the CDR3: TGTGCCAGCAGCCAGCCACTAGCGGGGGGGAAGACCCAGTACTTC. The chain has TRBV3-1 and TRBJ2-5; 13 bases map to TRBD2. With V trimmed by 3 bases and J by 6 bases, 4 bases remained unmatched. Germline CDR1 reads LGHDT; CDR2 reads YNNKEL (reference sequence). CDR3 length: 15 amino acids.

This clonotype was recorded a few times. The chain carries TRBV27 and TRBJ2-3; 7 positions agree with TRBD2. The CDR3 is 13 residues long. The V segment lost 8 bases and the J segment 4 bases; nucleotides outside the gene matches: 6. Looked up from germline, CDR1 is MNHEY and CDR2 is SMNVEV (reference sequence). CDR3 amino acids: CASGRGIADTQYF. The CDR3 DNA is TGTGCCAGCGGGAGGGGAATTGCAGATACGCAGTATTTT.

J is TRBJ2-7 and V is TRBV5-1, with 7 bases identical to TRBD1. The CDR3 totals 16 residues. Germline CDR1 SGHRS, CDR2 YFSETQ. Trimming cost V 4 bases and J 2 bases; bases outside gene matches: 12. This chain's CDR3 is CASSPTFGTAPYEQYF. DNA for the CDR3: TGCGCCAGCAGCCCCACGTTCGGGACAGCGCCCTACGAGCAGTACTTC. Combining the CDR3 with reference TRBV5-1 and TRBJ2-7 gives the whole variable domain KAGVTQTPRYLIKTRGQQVTLSCSPISGHRSVSWYQQTPGQGLQFLFEYFSETQRNKGNFPGRFSGRQFSNSRSEMNVSTLELGDSALYLCASSPTFGTAPYEQYFGPGTRLTVT.

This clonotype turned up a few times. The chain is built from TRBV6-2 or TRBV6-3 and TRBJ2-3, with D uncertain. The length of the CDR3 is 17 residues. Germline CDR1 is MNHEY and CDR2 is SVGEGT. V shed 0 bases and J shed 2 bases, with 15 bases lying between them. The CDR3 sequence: CASSYSNRLEPTDTQYF. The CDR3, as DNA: TGTGCCAGCAGTTACTCGAATCGGCTAGAACCCACAGATACGCAGTATTTT.

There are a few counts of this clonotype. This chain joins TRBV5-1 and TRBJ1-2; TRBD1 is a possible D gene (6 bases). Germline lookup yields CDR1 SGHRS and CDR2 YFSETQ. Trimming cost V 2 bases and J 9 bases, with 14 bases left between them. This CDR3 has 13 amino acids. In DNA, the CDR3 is TGCGCCAGCAGCTTATCCGGGGGCGTAAGCTACACCTTC. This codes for CASSLSGGVSYTF.

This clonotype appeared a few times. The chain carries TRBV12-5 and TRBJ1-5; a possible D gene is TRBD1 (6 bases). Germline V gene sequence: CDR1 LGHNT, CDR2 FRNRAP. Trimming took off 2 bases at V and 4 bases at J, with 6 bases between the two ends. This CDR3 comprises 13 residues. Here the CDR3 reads CASGLTGNQPQHF. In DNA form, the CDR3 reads TGTGCTAGTGGTTTGACAGGGAATCAGCCCCAGCATTTT.

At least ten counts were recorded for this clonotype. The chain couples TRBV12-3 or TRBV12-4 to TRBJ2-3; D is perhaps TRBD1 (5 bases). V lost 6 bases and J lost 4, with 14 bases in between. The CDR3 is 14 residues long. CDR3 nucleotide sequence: TGTGCCAGCAGGTTACAGGATTCAGCAGATACGCAGTATTTT. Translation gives CASRLQDSADTQYF.

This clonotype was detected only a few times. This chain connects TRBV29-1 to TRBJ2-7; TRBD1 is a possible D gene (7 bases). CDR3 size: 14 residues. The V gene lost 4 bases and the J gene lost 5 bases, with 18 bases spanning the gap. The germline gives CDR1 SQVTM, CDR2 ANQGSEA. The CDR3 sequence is CSVVGRGVMDEQYF. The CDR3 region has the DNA TGCAGCGTTGTGGGCAGGGGGGTCATGGACGAGCAGTACTTC.

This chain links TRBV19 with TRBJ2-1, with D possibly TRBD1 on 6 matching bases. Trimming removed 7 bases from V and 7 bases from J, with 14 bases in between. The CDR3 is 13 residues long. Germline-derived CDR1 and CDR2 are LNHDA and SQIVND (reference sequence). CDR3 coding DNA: TGTGCCAGTATTTGGAAACAGGGTAATGAGCAGTTCTTC. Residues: CASIWKQGNEQFF.

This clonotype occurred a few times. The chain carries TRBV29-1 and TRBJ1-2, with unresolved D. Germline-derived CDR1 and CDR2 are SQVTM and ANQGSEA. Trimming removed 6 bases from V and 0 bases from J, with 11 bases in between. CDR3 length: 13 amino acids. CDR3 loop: CSVGWQPNYGYTF. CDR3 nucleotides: TGCAGCGTCGGATGGCAGCCTAACTATGGCTACACCTTC.

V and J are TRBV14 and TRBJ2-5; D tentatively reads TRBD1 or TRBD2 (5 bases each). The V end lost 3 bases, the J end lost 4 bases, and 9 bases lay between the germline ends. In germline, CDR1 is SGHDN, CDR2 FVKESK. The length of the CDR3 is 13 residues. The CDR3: CASSHGGTETQYF. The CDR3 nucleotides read TGTGCCAGCAGCCACGGTGGGACAGAGACCCAGTACTTC.

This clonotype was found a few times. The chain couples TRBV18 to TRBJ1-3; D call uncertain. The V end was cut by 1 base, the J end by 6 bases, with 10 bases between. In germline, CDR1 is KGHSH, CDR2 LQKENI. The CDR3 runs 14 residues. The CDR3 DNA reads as TGTGCCAGCTCACCACAGGAGCCTGCAAACACCATATATTTT. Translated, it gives CASSPQEPANTIYF. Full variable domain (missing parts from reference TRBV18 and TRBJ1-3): NAGVMQNPRHLVRRRGQEARLRCSPMKGHSHVYWYRQLPEEGLKFMVYLQKENIIDESGMPKERFSAEFPKEGPSILRIQQVVRGDSAAYFCASSPQEPANTIYFGEGSWLTVV.

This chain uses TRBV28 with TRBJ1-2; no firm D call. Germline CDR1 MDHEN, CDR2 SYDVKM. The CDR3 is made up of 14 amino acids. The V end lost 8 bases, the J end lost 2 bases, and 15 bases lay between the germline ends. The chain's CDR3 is CASYQWGENYGYTF. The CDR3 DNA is TGTGCCAGCTACCAGTGGGGAGAGAACTATGGCTACACCTTC.

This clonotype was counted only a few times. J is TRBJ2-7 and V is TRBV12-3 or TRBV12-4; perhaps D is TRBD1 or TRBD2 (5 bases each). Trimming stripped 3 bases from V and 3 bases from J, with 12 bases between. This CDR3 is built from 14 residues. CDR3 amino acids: CASSLGPIIYEQYF. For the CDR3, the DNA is TGTGCCAGCAGTTTGGGACCCATTATCTACGAGCAGTACTTC.